Listed below are T cell receptor beta chains from one sample, sequenced in a study of blood T cell repertoires in COVID-19. Method: immunoSEQ multiplex PCR; TCRdb's copy keeps in-frame clones and lacks some. The sample carries approximately 220,000 clones, over 70% recorded once. Sequencing input: peripheral blood. Receptor source: a woman older than 75 with acute or convalescent COVID-19. Each CDR3 is given without its conserved first and last residue. The D gene is left open where the match is weak.

. TRBV6-6 ASSYSGNPNEKLF
. TRBV7-6 ASSNLRSTSTDTQY
. TRBV18 ASSPPASSDTQY
TRBD1 TRBV6-6 ASSTGTEGNTIY
. TRBV9 ASSVVGPEAF
. TRBV7-7 ASSLGAGMQETQY
TRBD2 TRBV11-2 ASSLKRGDTGELF
. TRBV27 ASSFLQPRGNSPLH
. TRBV2 ASRLQGLGNSPLH
TRBD2 TRBV3-1/TRBV3-2 ASSQPPSGTYNEQF
. TRBV3-1/TRBV3-2 ASSQFFVQRRGTEAF
. TRBV7-2 ASSLDGGGSRYGELF
. TRBV12-2 ASRLVFCGWGTDTQY
. TRBV6-6 ASSYSTVMNTEAF
. TRBV19 ASSLGPPYEQY
TRBD2 TRBV7-2 ASSRGTSGYEQY
. TRBV7-3 ASSLSGSRGETQY
. TRBV9 ASSAKLTGTGEQY
TRBD1 TRBV6-1 ASSEALHRGSPLH
TRBD2 TRBV10-2 ASSRTSGNTGELF
TRBD1 TRBV5-4 ASSFKGTGGYEQF
. TRBV6-5 ASSYSGGYTEAF
. TRBV19 ASTRWGTFERTQY
. TRBV4-1 ASSQDWGQNTEAF
TRBD1 TRBV19 ASSIAPGGSYEQY
TRBD1 TRBV5-4 ASRQGQGIGYT
TRBD2 TRBV3-1/TRBV3-2 ASSLYSLSGGEQETQY
. TRBV18 ASSPPSVAGEQY
TRBD1 TRBV19 ASSRTGNYEQY
TRBD2 TRBV7-9 ASSRLATEQY
TRBD2 TRBV10-3 AIKERGDGDTQY
TRBD1 TRBV29-1 SVARDRETDTQY
. TRBV5-5 ASRMAGNQPQH
. TRBV5-1 ASRVGRGTEAF
. TRBV29-1 SVETSQGTYGYT
TRBD1 TRBV10-3 AISATGGDQPQH
. TRBV11-3 ASSTGSRVRTDTQY
. TRBV7-7 ASSMDTYNEQF
. TRBV5-1 ASSFSGRETEAF
. TRBV19 ASSRQEGYGYT
TRBD1 TRBV29-1 SASQTGMNGYT
TRBD1 TRBV27 ASSPRRDSYEQY
. TRBV3-1/TRBV3-2 ASSQDQLFAGPPSEQY
. TRBV3-1/TRBV3-2 ASSRLGGSNEQF
TRBD1 TRBV24-1 ATSALGQVREDTQY
TRBD1 TRBV5-4 ASSLGQGSFNEQY
TRBD1 TRBV10-3 AISGQGANTGELF
. TRBV5-1 ASSLGLGGLLLPSSYEQY
. TRBV19 ASSKSGSQASNEQF
TRBD1 TRBV24-1 ATSDPGTGNPGELF
TRBD1 TRBV11-2 ASSLQDRGYEQY
. TRBV11-2 ASSPDAGANTEAF
. TRBV7-9 ASSLLSRNTGELF
TRBD2 TRBV7-2 ASSLTRLSGGATEQF
TRBD1 TRBV19 ASGTGDSYEQY
TRBD1 TRBV10-1 ASSPGTVYYGYT
TRBD1 TRBV6-5 ASSQDRETEAF
TRBD1 TRBV6-5 ASSYSGQGNGYT